This T cell receptor (beta chain) was identified in a study of Graves' ophthalmopathy and Graves' hyperthyroidism. In the case of this clonotype: The antigen is undetermined.

Beta-chain TCR CDR3 regions were amplified from RNA transcripts. Scientists carried out first-round RT-PCR using HTBI primers and then a second-round multiplex PCR. From the multiplex PCR reads, TCRdb called clonotypes with MiXCR, one entry per CDR3 protein. The table shows 500,000 to 700,000 distinct CDR3 sequences, with 22% occurring only once. Findings and caveats of the study: From stable hyperthyroidism, ophthalmopathy was separated by a 13-signature model with just over 85% sensitivity and about 81% specificity.

This CDR3 has 16 amino acids. CDR1 SGHAT and CDR2 FQNNGV come from the germline V gene. The V segment lost 4 bases and the J segment 0 bases; nucleotides outside the gene matches: 9. Clinical symptoms, serum thyroxine, TRAb, thyroid ultrasound and orbital computed tomography were relied on for diagnosis. Specimen: peripheral blood. The V gene is TRBV11-2, the J gene TRBJ2-7; 7 nucleotides agree with TRBD1. This TCR derives from a young woman with stable Graves' hyperthyroidism. Some clones in this sample may be carry-over from other donors' samples. CDR3 coding DNA: TGTGCCAGCAGCTCATCGACAGGGTACAGCTCCTACGAGCAGTACTTC. Its translation: CASSSSTGYSSYEQYF.